Below are 21 T cell receptor beta chains sequenced from a single sample in a study of molecular identifiers for immune sequencing clone quantification. Via MiXCR, TCRdb re-called the PCR reads, giving one row per CDR3 protein. The table includes over 550,000 distinct CDR3 sequences, roughly 23% detected once. Sample: naive CD8+ T cells from blood, with Jurkat cell RNA spiked in. As to subset: FACS-sorted CD8+CD4-CCR7+CD45RA+ naive T cells. These receptors were taken from a human donor in good health. Some libraries in this study had Jurkat cell RNA spiked in.

This clonotype was recorded at least ten times. The chain employs TRBV4-2 and TRBJ2-7; D remains unclear. Trimming pared 1 base from V and 2 bases from J, leaving 9 bases between. The CDR3 spans 14 residues. Looked up from germline, CDR1 is LGHNA and CDR2 is YNFKEQ. The CDR3 reads CASSQGLGTYEQYF. DNA of the CDR3: TGTGCCAGCAGCCAAGGACTGGGCACCTACGAGCAGTACTTC.

In regard to this clonotype: Since a much larger clone is just one base distant, this may be a read error. The chain combines TRBV12-3 or TRBV12-4 with TRBJ2-1; D not resolved. The CDR3 has 14 residues. Here the CDR3 reads CACSSPGSYNEQFF. The CDR3 region has the DNA TGTGCCTGCAGTTCTCCGGGCTCCTACAATGAGCAGTTCTTC.

This clonotype was counted many times. The CDR3 reads CASRGQGAMAFF. CDR3 nucleotides: TGTGCCAGCAGAGGACAGGGGGCGATGGCTTTCTTT. V and J are TRBV2 and TRBJ1-1, with 11 bases lining up with TRBD1. The V and J ends lost 6 bases and 11 bases, in that order; junction bases with no gene match: 5. The CDR3 extends over 12 amino acids. Germline values: CDR1 SNHLY, CDR2 FYNNEI.

At least ten counts were recorded for this clonotype. The V call is TRBV30, the J call TRBJ2-7; D unresolved. The CDR3 contains 12 residues. CDR1 and CDR2 (germline): GTSNPN, SVGIG (reference sequence). With 4 bases removed from V and 3 bases from J, the gap between germline ends came to 10 bases. CDR3 in amino acids: CAWTRWGYEQYF. DNA for the CDR3: TGTGCCTGGACCCGCTGGGGCTACGAGCAGTACTTC.

The chain combines TRBV7-2 with TRBJ2-7, with 9 bases lining up with TRBD2. From germline, CDR1 is SGHTA and CDR2 FQGNSA. This CDR3 comprises 17 residues. V shed 5 bases, J shed 0 bases, and the junction held 11 bases outside the gene matches. The DNA of the CDR3 is TGTGCCAGCAGCCTGCCTTCTAGCGGGGCTAGCTCCTACGAGCAGTACTTC. Its protein product is CASSLPSSGASSYEQYF.

This clonotype was recorded many times. The chain couples TRBV7-9 to TRBJ2-3; 8 positions agree with TRBD1. The CDR3 has 15 residues. Germline V CDR1 and CDR2: SEHNR, FQNEAQ (reference sequence). J lost 3 bases, V lost 2 bases, and 4 bases had no gene match. The CDR3 protein is CASSLSGQETDTQYF. The CDR3 DNA follows: TGTGCCAGCAGCTTATCGGGACAGGAGACAGATACGCAGTATTTT.

The chain links TRBV5-1 to TRBJ1-4, with 7 bases fitting TRBD1. This CDR3 spans 16 amino acids. The V gene's germline CDR1 is SGHRS and CDR2 YFSETQ. Germline trimming cut 0 bases from V and 7 bases from J; bases unmatched to any gene: 9. The CDR3 sequence is CASSLDSSRGREKLFF. The CDR3 nucleotides read TGCGCCAGCAGCTTGGACTCATCTAGGGGGCGTGAAAAACTGTTTTTT. Full variable domain (outside the CDR3, taken from reference TRBV5-1 and TRBJ1-4): KAGVTQTPRYLIKTRGQQVTLSCSPISGHRSVSWYQQTPGQGLQFLFEYFSETQRNKGNFPGRFSGRQFSNSRSEMNVSTLELGDSALYLCASSLDSSRGREKLFFGSGTQLSVL.

With regard to this clonotype: A much bigger clone sits one base away, suggesting this may be a read error. This chain joins TRBV1 and TRBJ2-3; TRBD2 was called by the table and not checked on the DNA. TRBV1 is shown as a pseudogene. The CDR3 totals 19 residues. The CDR3 DNA is TGCACCAGCAGACAAACCGGGACTAGCGGGGGGGCTGGCACAGATACGCAGTATTTT. Its protein is CTSRQTGTSGGAGTDTQYF.

The rearrangement uses TRBV11-3 and TRBJ2-2, with 7 nucleotides matching TRBD1. Germline V gene data show CDR1 as SGHNT and CDR2 as YENEEA. With V trimmed by 5 bases and J by 0 bases, 9 bases remained unmatched. CDR3 length equals 17 residues. Written as DNA, the CDR3 is TGTGCCAGCAGCGGGACAGCCACTTCCGCGAACACCGGGGAGCTGTTTTTT. Encoded protein: CASSGTATSANTGELFF.

In this sample, this clonotype turned up many times. The V gene is TRBV4-1, the J gene TRBJ1-3, with D possibly matching TRBD1 (5 bases). The CDR3 length is 14 residues. CDR1 is MGHRA, CDR2 YSYEKL, per germline. V was pared by 1 base and J by 4 bases, with 8 bases between. The CDR3 nucleotides are TGCGCCAGCAGCCAAGTGGGGGGAGGAAACACCATATATTTT. This gives the protein CASSQVGGGNTIYF.

The chain joins TRBV3-1 to TRBJ2-7, with D hard to call. The J call may be mistaken, given a closer DNA end match to TRBJ2-1. This CDR3 comprises 13 residues. Germline loops: CDR1 LGHDT, CDR2 YNNKEL (reference sequence). The CDR3 coding sequence is TGTGCCAGCAGCCCATCTCGATGGATGGAGCAGTTCTTC. This encodes CASSPSRWMEQFF.

In its sample, this clonotype was seen many times. The rearrangement links TRBV6-2 or TRBV6-3 to TRBJ2-7; D remains unclear. CDR1 is MNHEY and CDR2 is SVGEGT in the germline V gene. There are 13 residues in the CDR3. Trimming left V 3 bases short and J 0 bases short, with 6 bases between. The DNA of the CDR3 is TGTGCCAGCAGTTATTTCAGCTCCTACGAGCAGTACTTC. Amino acid sequence: CASSYFSSYEQYF.

Comments on this clonotype: A much larger clone sits a single nucleotide away, making a read error possible. The V gene is TRBV7-9, the J gene TRBJ2-7; the match to TRBD1 covers 9 bases. Germline V gives CDR1 SEHNR, CDR2 FQNEAQ (reference sequence). The CDR3 loop spans 15 amino acids. The CDR3 loop is CASSLGAGQGYEQCF. The CDR3 nucleotides are TGTGCCAGCAGCTTGGGCGCGGGACAGGGCTACGAGCAGTGCTTC.

J is TRBJ2-1 and V is TRBV2; D is possibly TRBD1 (5 bases). The germline V and J ends were trimmed by 11 bases and 10 bases, with 6 bases remaining between them. CDR3 length: 8 residues. Germline values: CDR1 SNHLY, CDR2 FYNNEI. For the CDR3, the DNA is TGTGCCGGGGCGGAGCAGTTCTTC. Translating gives CAGAEQFF. Full variable domain (rest looked up from reference TRBV2 and TRBJ2-1): EPEVTQTPSHQVTQMGQEVILRCVPISNHLYFYWYRQILGQKVEFLVSFYNNEISEKSEIFDDQFSVERPDGSNFTLKIRSTKLEDSAMYFCAGAEQFFGPGTRLTVL.

Ten or more counts support this clonotype. The chain joins TRBV2 to TRBJ1-4; D not resolved. The V end lost 1 base, the J end lost 7 bases, and 13 bases lay between the germline ends. CDR1 SNHLY and CDR2 FYNNEI come from the germline V gene. The CDR3 totals 15 residues. The chain's CDR3 is CASSEGRAMSEKLFF. For the CDR3, the DNA is TGTGCCAGCAGTGAAGGAAGGGCAATGAGTGAAAAACTGTTTTTT.

The rearrangement uses TRBV23-1 and TRBJ1-2; TRBD1 matches 7 bases. TRBV23-1 falls under the ORF class, with uncertain function. The V gene end was trimmed by 4 bases and the J gene end by 0 bases; junction bases not matched to a gene: 14. The CDR3 contains 18 residues. In DNA form, the CDR3 reads TGCGCCAGCAGTCGATTCCCGCGGGACAGCGCAGCTAACTATGGCTACACCTTC. This encodes CASSRFPRDSAANYGYTF.

The sample holds a few counts of this clonotype. V and J are TRBV12-3 or TRBV12-4 and TRBJ2-7; 10 bases align to TRBD1. V gave up 6 bases and J gave up 5 bases; unmatched junction bases: 10. There are 15 residues in the CDR3. The CDR3 sequence is CASSSLMGTGDEQYF. The DNA for the CDR3 is TGTGCCAGCAGCTCCCTAATGGGGACAGGGGACGAGCAGTACTTC.

Points on this clonotype: This sequence may be a read error, since a much larger clone differs from it by one base. The chain has TRBV4-3 and TRBJ2-5; D not certain. The CDR3 covers 14 residues. CDR1 and CDR2 (germline): LGHNA, YSLEER. The CDR3 bases are TGCGCCAGCAGCCCGCGGTTAGGTCCAGAGATCCAGTACTTC. Its translation is CASSPRLGPEIQYF.

The chain is built from TRBV11-2 and TRBJ2-7, with D possibly being TRBD2 (5 bases). V lost 11 bases and J 3 bases, leaving 17 bases between the germline ends. Germline values: CDR1 SGHAT, CDR2 FQNNGV. The CDR3 is made up of 13 amino acids. The CDR3 nucleotides read TGTGCCTCCAGCGAGGGTCCCTACTACGAGCAGTACTTC. This gives the protein CASSEGPYYEQYF.

Notes on this clonotype: A much larger clone differs by one base, so this may be a read error. The chain combines TRBV4-3 with TRBJ2-3; the match to TRBD1 covers 8 bases. CDR1 LGHNA and CDR2 YSLEER come from the germline V gene. CDR3 length equals 16 residues. Here the CDR3 reads CASSQERTGRPDTRYF. In nucleotides, the CDR3 is TGCGCCAGCAGCCAGGAAAGGACAGGGAGGCCAGATACGCGGTATTTT.

The CDR3 region is CASSFRVLSEQYF. The CDR3, as DNA: TGTGCCAGCAGTTTTCGGGTTCTTTCCGAGCAGTACTTC. The chain combines TRBV12-3 or TRBV12-4 with TRBJ2-7; no reliable D call. This CDR3 has 13 residues. Trimming removed 3 bases at V and 6 bases at J, with 12 bases between.